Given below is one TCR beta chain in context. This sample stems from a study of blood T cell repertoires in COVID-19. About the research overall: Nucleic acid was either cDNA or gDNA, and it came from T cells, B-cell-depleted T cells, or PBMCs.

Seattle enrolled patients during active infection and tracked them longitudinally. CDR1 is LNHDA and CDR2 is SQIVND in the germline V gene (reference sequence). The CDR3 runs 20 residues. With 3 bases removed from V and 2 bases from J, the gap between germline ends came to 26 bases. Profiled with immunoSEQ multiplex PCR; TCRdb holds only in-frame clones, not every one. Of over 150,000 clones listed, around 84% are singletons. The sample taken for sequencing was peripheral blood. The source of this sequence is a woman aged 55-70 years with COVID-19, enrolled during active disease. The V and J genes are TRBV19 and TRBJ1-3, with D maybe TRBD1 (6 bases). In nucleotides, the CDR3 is TGTGCCAGTAGTATCGCCCTACCGGGACAATGGCCCGGACCTGGAAACACCATATATTTT. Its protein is CASSIALPGQWPGPGNTIYF.